The clone carrying this T cell receptor (beta chain) has just a few counts. Its antigen is unknown. TCRdb re-derived calls from the multiplex PCR reads in MiXCR, one entry per CDR3 protein. The sample lists 150,000 to 250,000 distinct CDR3 sequences; approximately 31% were seen once. This record comes from a study of breast tumors, draining lymph nodes, adjacent tissues. Axillary draining lymph nodes of breast cancer patients supplied the node samples. This CDR3 contains 16 residues. V shed 2 bases and J shed 1 base, with 12 bases lying between them. Germline CDR1 reads KGHSH; CDR2 reads LQKENI. General study results and limits: Data only fit, rather than demonstrated, lymph node origin of most tumor T cells. Most tumor T cells seemingly derive from lymph node, then expand in tumor. Tumor TCR diversity was below lymph nodes but above nontumor tissue.

The sample was axillary lymph node tissue. This clonotype was obtained from a female donor with breast cancer. Some clones in this sample may be carry-over from other donors' samples. The rearrangement links TRBV18 to TRBJ1-3; possible D gene TRBD1, 6 bases. CDR3 protein: CASSPMLQGSGNTIYF. Here the CDR3 DNA reads TGTGCCAGCTCACCAATGCTACAGGGATCTGGAAACACCATATATTTT.